The next 20 T cell receptor beta chains were all read from a single sample in a study of blood T cells in healthy people across ages. A second PCR of 7 to 11 cycles used a sample-barcoded 5' primer and a J-beta primer mix. Each CDR3 protein gets one entry after TCRdb re-called the 5' RACE reads with MiXCR. The sample records about 1.1 million distinct CDR3 sequences, about two fifths being singletons. Sequencing was done on a sample of blood. The receptor set was obtained from a man aged 18 to 29 in good health.

There are a few counts of this clonotype. The V and J genes are TRBV20-1 and TRBJ1-1; D might be TRBD1 (5 bases). The germline V and J ends were trimmed by 3 bases and 3 bases, with 14 bases remaining between them. The CDR3 runs 14 residues. Germline V lookup: CDR1 DFQATT, CDR2 SNEGSKA (reference sequence). CDR3 in DNA: TGCAGTGCTAGGTTCCAGGGACGGGACACTGAAGCTTTCTTT. This codes for CSARFQGRDTEAFF.

V usage is TRBV9 and J usage is TRBJ1-2, with D possibly being TRBD1 (5 bases). Per germline, CDR1 SGDLS and CDR2 YYNGEE. The CDR3 extends over 11 amino acids. Trimming stripped 7 bases from V and 3 bases from J, with 7 bases between. DNA for the CDR3: TGTGCCAGCGGGGGATACTATGGCTACACCTTC. Its translation is CASGGYYGYTF.

A remark on this clonotype: Relative to the germline gene, one junction end is altered; a read error may explain this. The chain links TRBV12-5 to TRBJ1-1; TRBD1 is a possible D gene (5 bases). This CDR3 is 12 amino acids long. Looked up from germline, CDR1 is LGHNT and CDR2 is FRNRAP. DNA for the CDR3: TGTGCCAGTGGTTTGTCTGCAGGGCCAGCTTTCTTT. As protein: CASGLSAGPAFF.

V is TRBV20-1 and J is TRBJ2-3; D gene uncertain. Trimming stripped 0 bases from V and 0 bases from J, with 4 bases between. Germline lookup yields CDR1 DFQATT and CDR2 SNEGSKA (reference sequence). This CDR3 has 13 residues. The CDR3 sequence: CSAREPSTDTQYF. DNA of the CDR3: TGCAGTGCTAGAGAGCCTAGCACAGATACGCAGTATTTT.

This clonotype showed up just a few times. This chain joins TRBV6-5 and TRBJ1-1, with D perhaps TRBD1 (5 bases). The ends were cut back, 0 bases at V and 4 bases at J, with 15 bases in the middle. The CDR3 contains 16 residues. Per the germline V gene, CDR1 is MNHEY and CDR2 is SVGAGI. The chain's CDR3 is CASSYSIWGEGTEAFF. CDR3 sequence (DNA): TGTGCCAGCAGTTACTCGATATGGGGGGAGGGCACTGAAGCTTTCTTT.

There are a few counts of this clonotype. The J gene is TRBJ1-3, the V gene TRBV6-6; 7 nucleotides align to TRBD1. Per the germline V gene, CDR1 is MNHNY and CDR2 is SVGAGI (reference sequence). With 11 bases clipped from V and 0 bases from J, the junction kept 16 bases outside the gene matches. CDR3 length: 17 amino acids. The CDR3: CASHRDRGKVSGNTIYF. The DNA for the CDR3 is TGTGCCTCACACCGGGACAGAGGTAAAGTCTCTGGAAACACCATATATTTT.

J is TRBJ1-4 and V is TRBV3-1; possibly TRBD1 for D (6 bases). With 4 bases removed from V and 8 bases from J, the gap between germline ends came to 20 bases. The CDR3 totals 16 residues. The germline V gene encodes CDR1 LGHDT and CDR2 YNNKEL (reference sequence). CDR3 coding DNA: TGTGCCAGCAGCCGAACAACAGGGCTGGCGGAAGAAAAACTGTTTTTT. Residues: CASSRTTGLAEEKLFF.

This clonotype was seen a handful of times. The chain has TRBV20-1 and TRBJ2-7; the D is unclear. This CDR3 is 14 amino acids long. Germline V gene data show CDR1 as DFQATT and CDR2 as SNEGSKA (reference sequence). Trimming took 1 base from V and 3 from J, leaving 13 bases between them. The CDR3 is CSARGGSANYEQYF. In DNA, the CDR3 is TGCAGTGCTAGAGGGGGTTCAGCTAACTACGAGCAGTACTTC.

The V call is TRBV3-1, the J call TRBJ2-7, with TRBD1 as a possible D gene (6 bases). This CDR3 region has 14 residues. Germline V gene sequence: CDR1 LGHDT, CDR2 YNNKEL (reference sequence). V was trimmed by 5 bases and J by 4 bases, leaving 15 bases between them. As DNA, the CDR3 is TGTGCCAGCAGCTCCACAACGCAGGGGTACGAGCAGTACTTC. Translated: CASSSTTQGYEQYF.

In the case of this clonotype: Sequence at one end of the junction differs from germline and may be a read error. The chain combines TRBV20-1 with TRBJ2-5; 12 bases align to TRBD2. This CDR3 region has 16 residues. Per the germline V gene, CDR1 is DFQATT and CDR2 is SNEGSKA (reference sequence). Here the CDR3 DNA reads TGCTGTGCTATAGAGACTAGCGGGGGCCACCAAGAGACCCAGTACTTC. It yields the protein CCAIETSGGHQETQYF.

This chain connects TRBV2 to TRBJ2-1; D possibly matches TRBD1 or TRBD2 (7 bases each). With 5 bases removed from V and 15 bases from J, the gap between germline ends came to 14 bases. Germline lookup yields CDR1 SNHLY and CDR2 FYNNEI. The CDR3 extends over 11 amino acids. CDR3 protein: CASSPDREGFF. The DNA of the CDR3 is TGTGCCAGCAGTCCCGACAGGGAGGGGTTCTTC.

This chain connects TRBV28 to TRBJ2-3; D call uncertain. The CDR3 extends over 12 amino acids. The germline V gene encodes CDR1 MDHEN and CDR2 SYDVKM. Trimming removed 6 bases at V and 9 bases at J, with 13 bases between. The DNA for the CDR3 is TGTGCCAGCAGAAAGTCTTCATACACGCAGTATTTT. It specifies CASRKSSYTQYF.

CDR3 amino acids: CASSQDKGGSSGGQPQHF. The CDR3 DNA sequence: TGCGCCAGCAGCCAAGATAAGGGAGGGTCATCGGGCGGTCAGCCCCAGCATTTT. This chain links TRBV4-1 with TRBJ1-5; D ambiguous. CDR1 MGHRA and CDR2 YSYEKL come from the germline V gene. Trimming stripped 0 bases from V and 6 bases from J, with 21 bases between. This CDR3 comprises 18 residues.

The genes are TRBV10-3 and TRBJ1-1; D is unclear. V dropped 5 bases and J dropped 4 bases, with 8 bases sitting between them. Germline V CDR1 and CDR2: ENHRY, SYGVKD. The CDR3 runs 12 residues. In DNA, the CDR3 is TGTGCCATCAGTAGTTCTCCCACTGAAGCTTTCTTT. Its translation is CAISSSPTEAFF.

The J gene is TRBJ2-4, the V gene TRBV10-3, with D uncertain. Germline assignment: CDR1 ENHRY and CDR2 SYGVKD. V dropped 0 bases and J dropped 1 base, with 13 bases sitting between them. This CDR3 comprises 17 residues. CDR3 coding DNA: TGTGCCATCAGTGAGTCGGGTACGCCTCTGGCCAAAAACATTCAGTACTTC. Translated, it gives CAISESGTPLAKNIQYF.

This clonotype was detected only a few times. The V call is TRBV5-1, the J call TRBJ2-2; no definite D call. CDR1 is SGHRS, CDR2 YFSETQ, per germline. Trimming removed 4 bases from V and 1 base from J, with 2 bases in between. The CDR3 is 12 residues long. CDR3 nucleotide sequence: TGCGCCAGCAGCATGAACACCGGGGAGCTGTTTTTT. The encoded protein is CASSMNTGELFF.

This clonotype was observed a handful of times. The chain joins TRBV28 to TRBJ1-1; D remains unclear. The germline V and J ends were trimmed by 7 bases and 8 bases, with 11 bases remaining between them. The germline gives CDR1 MDHEN, CDR2 SYDVKM. The CDR3 is 11 residues long. The CDR3: CASTGVAEAFF. The CDR3 nucleotides are TGTGCCAGCACCGGGGTGGCGGAAGCTTTCTTT.

The J gene is TRBJ2-5, the V gene TRBV12-3 or TRBV12-4; TRBD1 matches 7 bases. The CDR3 runs 16 residues. After removal of 6 bases from V and 1 base from J, the junction contained 11 bases not matched to a gene. The CDR3 coding sequence is TGTGCCAGCAGGCCCTCAAAACAGGGGTCCCAAGAGACCCAGTACTTC. It encodes CASRPSKQGSQETQYF.

On this clonotype: The germline gene is not matched at one end of the junction; a read error may be the cause. The gene calls are TRBV12-3 or TRBV12-4 and TRBJ1-5; no clear D. This CDR3 is 15 amino acids long. In DNA, the CDR3 is TGTGCCAACAGTCTCCCAGGATATAGCAATCAGCCTCAGCATTTT. Its translation: CANSLPGYSNQPQHF.

There are many counts of this clonotype. Since a much larger clone is just one base distant, this may be a read error. The chain has TRBV7-9 and TRBJ2-5; a possible D gene is TRBD2 (6 bases). V dropped 4 bases and J dropped 5 bases, with 14 bases sitting between them. CDR3 length: 14 residues. The germline gives CDR1 SEHNR, CDR2 FQNEAQ (reference sequence). CDR3 amino acids: CASSSRGLIETQYF. The CDR3, as DNA: TGTGCCAGCAGCTCGCGCGGACTAATCGAGACCCAGTACTTC. The whole variable domain, remainder taken from reference TRBV7-9 and TRBJ2-5, is DTGVSQNPRHKITKRGQNVTFRCDPISEHNRLYWYRQTLGQGPEFLTYFQNEAQLEKSRLLSDRFSAERPKGSFSTLEIQRTEQGDSAMYLCASSSRGLIETQYFGPGTRLLVL.